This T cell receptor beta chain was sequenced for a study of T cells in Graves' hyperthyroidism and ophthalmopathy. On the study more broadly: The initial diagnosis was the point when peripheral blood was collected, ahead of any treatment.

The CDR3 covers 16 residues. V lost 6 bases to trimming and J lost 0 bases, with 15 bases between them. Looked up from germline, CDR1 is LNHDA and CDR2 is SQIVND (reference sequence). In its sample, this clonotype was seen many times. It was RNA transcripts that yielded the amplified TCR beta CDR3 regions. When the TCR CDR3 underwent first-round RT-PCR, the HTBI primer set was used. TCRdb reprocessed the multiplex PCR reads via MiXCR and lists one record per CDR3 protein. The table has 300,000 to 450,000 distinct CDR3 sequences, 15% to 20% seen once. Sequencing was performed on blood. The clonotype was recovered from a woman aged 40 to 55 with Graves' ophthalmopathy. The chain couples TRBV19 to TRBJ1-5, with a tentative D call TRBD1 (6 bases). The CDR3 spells CASRKGGSYSNQPQHF. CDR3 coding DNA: TGTGCCAGTAGGAAAGGGGGGTCGTATAGCAATCAGCCCCAGCATTTT.